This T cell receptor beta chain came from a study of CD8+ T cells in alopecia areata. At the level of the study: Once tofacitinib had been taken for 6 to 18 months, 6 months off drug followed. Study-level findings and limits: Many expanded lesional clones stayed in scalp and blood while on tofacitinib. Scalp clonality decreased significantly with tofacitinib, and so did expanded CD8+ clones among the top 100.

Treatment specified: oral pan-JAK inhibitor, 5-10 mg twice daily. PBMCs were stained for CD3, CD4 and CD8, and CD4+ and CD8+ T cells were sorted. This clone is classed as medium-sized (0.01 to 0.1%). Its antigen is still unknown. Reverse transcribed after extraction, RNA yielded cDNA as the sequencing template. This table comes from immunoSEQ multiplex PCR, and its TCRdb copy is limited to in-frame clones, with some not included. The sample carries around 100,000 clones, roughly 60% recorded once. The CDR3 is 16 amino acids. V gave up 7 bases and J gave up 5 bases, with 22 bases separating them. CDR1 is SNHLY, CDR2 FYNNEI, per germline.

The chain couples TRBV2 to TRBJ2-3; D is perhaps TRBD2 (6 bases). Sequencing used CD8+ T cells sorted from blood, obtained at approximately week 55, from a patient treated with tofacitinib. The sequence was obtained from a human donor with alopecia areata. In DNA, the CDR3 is TGTGCCAGCAAAACCCGGACTAACCTACCCCGAGATACGCAGTATTTT. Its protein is CASKTRTNLPRDTQYF.